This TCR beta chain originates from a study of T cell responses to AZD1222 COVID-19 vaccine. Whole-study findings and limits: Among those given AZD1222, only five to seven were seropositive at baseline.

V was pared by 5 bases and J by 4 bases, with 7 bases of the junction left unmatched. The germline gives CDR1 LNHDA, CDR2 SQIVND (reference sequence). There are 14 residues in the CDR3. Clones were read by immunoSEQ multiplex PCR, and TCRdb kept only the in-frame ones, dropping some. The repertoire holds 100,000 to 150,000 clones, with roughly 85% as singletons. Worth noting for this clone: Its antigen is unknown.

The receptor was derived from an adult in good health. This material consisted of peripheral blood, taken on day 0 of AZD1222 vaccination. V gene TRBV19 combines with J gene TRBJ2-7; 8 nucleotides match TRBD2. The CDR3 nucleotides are TGTGCCAGTAGTGGGGGACTAGGCGGATACGAGCAGTACTTC. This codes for CASSGGLGGYEQYF.